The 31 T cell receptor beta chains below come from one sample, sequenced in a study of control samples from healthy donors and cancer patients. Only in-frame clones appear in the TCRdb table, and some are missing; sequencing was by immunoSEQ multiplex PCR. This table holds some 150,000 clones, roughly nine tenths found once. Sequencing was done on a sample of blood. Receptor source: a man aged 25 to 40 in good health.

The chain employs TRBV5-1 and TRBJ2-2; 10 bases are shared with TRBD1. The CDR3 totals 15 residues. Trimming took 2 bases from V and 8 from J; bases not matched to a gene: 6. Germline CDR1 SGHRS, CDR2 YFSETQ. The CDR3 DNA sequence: TGCGCCAGCAGCTTCGGCGGACAGGGGGAAGGGGAGCTGTTTTTT. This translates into CASSFGGQGEGELFF.

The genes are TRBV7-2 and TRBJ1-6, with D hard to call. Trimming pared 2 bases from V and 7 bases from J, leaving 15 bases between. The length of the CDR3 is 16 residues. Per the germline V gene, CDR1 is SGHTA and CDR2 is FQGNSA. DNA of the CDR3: TGTGCCAGCAGCTTAAGGGCTGGAGTGGGGAATTCACCCCTCCACTTT. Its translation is CASSLRAGVGNSPLHF.

The CDR3 sequence: CASSFVIGRGANVLTF. In DNA, the CDR3 is TGTGCCAGCAGCTTCGTCATTGGAAGAGGGGCCAACGTCCTGACTTTC. The V gene is TRBV7-2, the J gene TRBJ2-6; D is undetermined. Germline-derived CDR1 and CDR2 are SGHTA and FQGNSA. This CDR3 comprises 16 residues. V was cut by 3 bases and J by 4 bases, with 13 bases left in between.

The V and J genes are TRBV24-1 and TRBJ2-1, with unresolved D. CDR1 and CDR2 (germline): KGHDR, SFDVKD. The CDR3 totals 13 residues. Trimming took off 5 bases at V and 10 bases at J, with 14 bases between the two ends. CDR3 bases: TGTGCCACCAGTGCTTCTTTTATTGGCGAGCAGTTCTTC. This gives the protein CATSASFIGEQFF.

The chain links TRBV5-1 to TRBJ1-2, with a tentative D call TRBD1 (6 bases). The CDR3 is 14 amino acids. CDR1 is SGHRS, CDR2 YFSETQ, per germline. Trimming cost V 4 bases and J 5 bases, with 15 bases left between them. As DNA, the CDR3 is TGCGCCAGCAGCCGGCCCGGGACAAAGTATGGCTACACCTTC. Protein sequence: CASSRPGTKYGYTF. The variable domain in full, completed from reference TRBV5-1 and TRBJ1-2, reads KAGVTQTPRYLIKTRGQQVTLSCSPISGHRSVSWYQQTPGQGLQFLFEYFSETQRNKGNFPGRFSGRQFSNSRSEMNVSTLELGDSALYLCASSRPGTKYGYTFGSGTRLTVV.

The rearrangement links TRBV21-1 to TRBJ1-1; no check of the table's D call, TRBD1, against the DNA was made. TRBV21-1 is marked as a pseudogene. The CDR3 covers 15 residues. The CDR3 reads CASSKGRGENTEAFF. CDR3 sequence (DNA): TGTGCCAGCAGCAAAGGCAGGGGCGAGAACACTGAAGCTTTCTTT.

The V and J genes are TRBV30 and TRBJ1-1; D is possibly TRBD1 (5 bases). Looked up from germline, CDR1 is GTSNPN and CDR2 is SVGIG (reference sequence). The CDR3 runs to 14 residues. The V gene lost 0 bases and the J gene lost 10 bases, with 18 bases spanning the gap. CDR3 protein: CAWSVLLGGIGAFF. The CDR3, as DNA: TGTGCCTGGAGTGTACTTCTTGGGGGGATCGGAGCTTTCTTT.

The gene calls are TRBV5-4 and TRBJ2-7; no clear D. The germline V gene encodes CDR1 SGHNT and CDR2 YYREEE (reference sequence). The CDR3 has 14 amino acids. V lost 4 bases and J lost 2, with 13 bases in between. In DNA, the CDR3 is TGTGCCAGCAGCCCGGATACCGGACCCTACGAGCAGTACTTC. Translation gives CASSPDTGPYEQYF.

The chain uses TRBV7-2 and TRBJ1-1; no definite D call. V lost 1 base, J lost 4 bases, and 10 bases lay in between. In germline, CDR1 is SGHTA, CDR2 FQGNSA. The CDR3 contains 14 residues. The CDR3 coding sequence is TGTGCCAGCAGCTTAGGGGTTTCGGTCACTGAAGCTTTCTTT. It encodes CASSLGVSVTEAFF.

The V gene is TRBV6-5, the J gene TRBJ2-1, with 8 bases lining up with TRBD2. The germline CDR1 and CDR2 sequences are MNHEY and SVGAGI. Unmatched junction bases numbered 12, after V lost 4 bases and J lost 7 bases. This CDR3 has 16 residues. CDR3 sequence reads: CASSFLGLEVGNEQFF. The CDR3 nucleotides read TGTGCCAGCAGTTTCTTGGGACTAGAGGTGGGAAATGAGCAGTTCTTC.

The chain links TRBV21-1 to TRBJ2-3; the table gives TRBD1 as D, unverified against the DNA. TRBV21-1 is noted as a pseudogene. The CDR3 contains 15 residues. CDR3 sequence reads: CASSKARPGPDTQYF. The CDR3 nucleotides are TGTGCCAGCAGCAAAGCGCGACCAGGGCCAGATACGCAGTATTTT.

In nucleotides, the CDR3 is TGTGCCAGCAGCCGTCCGCCGGGAGATACGCAGTATTTT. Translating it yields CASSRPPGDTQYF. The chain links TRBV3-1 (or the pseudogene TRBV3-2) to TRBJ2-3; unclear D gene. Germline V gene sequence: CDR1 LGHDT, CDR2 YNNKEL (reference sequence). V dropped 4 bases and J dropped 5 bases, with 10 bases sitting between them. The CDR3 consists of 13 residues.

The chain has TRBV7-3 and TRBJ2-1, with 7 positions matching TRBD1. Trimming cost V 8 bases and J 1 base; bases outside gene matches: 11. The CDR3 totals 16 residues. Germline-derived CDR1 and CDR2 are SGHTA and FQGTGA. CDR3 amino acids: CASARSEGASYNEQFF. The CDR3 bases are TGTGCCAGCGCTAGAAGTGAGGGGGCTTCCTACAATGAGCAGTTCTTC.

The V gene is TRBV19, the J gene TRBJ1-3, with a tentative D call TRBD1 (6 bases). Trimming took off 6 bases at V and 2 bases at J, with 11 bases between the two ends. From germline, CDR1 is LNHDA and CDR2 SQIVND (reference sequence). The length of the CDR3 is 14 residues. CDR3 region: CASRSAGAGNTIYF. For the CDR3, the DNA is TGTGCCAGTAGAAGCGCAGGGGCTGGAAACACCATATATTTT. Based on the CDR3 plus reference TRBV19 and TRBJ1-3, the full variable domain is DGGITQSPKYLFRKEGQNVTLSCEQNLNHDAMYWYRQDPGQGLRLIYYSQIVNDFQKGDIAEGYSVSREKKESFPLTVTSAQKNPTAFYLCASRSAGAGNTIYFGEGSWLTVV.

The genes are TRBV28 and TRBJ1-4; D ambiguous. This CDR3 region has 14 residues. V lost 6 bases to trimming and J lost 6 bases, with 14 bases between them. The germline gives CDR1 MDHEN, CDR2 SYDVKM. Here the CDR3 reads CASRDSGPYEKLFF. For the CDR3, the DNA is TGTGCCAGCAGGGACTCAGGCCCATATGAAAAACTGTTTTTT.

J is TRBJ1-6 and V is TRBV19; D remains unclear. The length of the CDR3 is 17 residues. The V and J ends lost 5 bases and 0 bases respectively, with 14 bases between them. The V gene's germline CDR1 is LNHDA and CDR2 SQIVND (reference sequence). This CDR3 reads CASSGGLQSSYNSPLHF. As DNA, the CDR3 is TGTGCCAGTAGTGGTGGTTTACAGAGCTCCTATAATTCACCCCTCCACTTT.

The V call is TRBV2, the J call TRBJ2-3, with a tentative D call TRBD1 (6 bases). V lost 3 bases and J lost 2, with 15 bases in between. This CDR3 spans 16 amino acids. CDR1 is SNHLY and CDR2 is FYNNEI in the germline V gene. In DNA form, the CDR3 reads TGTGCCAGCAGTGATATGGGGACAAGCCTCACAGATACGCAGTATTTT. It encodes CASSDMGTSLTDTQYF.

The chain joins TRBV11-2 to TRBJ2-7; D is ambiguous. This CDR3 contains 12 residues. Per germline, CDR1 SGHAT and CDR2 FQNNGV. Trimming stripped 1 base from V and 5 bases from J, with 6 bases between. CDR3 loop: CASSLVGNEQYF. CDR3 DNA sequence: TGTGCCAGCAGCTTAGTAGGCAACGAGCAGTACTTC.

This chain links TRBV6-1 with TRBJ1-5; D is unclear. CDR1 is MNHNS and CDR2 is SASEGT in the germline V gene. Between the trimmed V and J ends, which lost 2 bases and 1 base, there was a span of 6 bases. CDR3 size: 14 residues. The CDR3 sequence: CASSERRSNQPQHF. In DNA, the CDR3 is TGTGCCAGCAGTGAACGAAGGAGCAATCAGCCCCAGCATTTT.

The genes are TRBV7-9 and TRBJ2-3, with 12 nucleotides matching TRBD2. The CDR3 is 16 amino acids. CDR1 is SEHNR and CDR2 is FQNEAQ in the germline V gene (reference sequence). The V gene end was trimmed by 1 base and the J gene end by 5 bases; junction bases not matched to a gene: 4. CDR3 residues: CASSLGLAGVVDTQYF. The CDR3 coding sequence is TGTGCCAGCAGCTTAGGACTAGCGGGAGTAGTAGATACGCAGTATTTT.

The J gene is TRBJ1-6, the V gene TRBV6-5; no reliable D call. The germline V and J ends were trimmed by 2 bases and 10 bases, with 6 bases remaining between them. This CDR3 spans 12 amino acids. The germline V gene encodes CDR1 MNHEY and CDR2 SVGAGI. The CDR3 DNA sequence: TGTGCCAGCAGTTACCGTGGGTCACCCCTCCACTTT. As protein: CASSYRGSPLHF.

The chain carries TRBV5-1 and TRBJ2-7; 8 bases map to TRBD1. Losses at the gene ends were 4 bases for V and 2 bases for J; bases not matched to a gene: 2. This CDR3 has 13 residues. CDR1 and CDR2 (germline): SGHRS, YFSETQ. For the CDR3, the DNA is TGCGCCAGCAGCGTGGACAGGGCCTACGAGCAGTACTTC. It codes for CASSVDRAYEQYF.

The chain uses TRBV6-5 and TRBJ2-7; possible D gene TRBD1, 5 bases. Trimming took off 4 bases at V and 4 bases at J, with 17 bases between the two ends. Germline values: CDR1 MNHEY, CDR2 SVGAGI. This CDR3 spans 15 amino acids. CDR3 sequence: CASSLEQGLAYEQYF. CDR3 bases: TGTGCCAGCAGTTTAGAGCAGGGCTTGGCTTACGAGCAGTACTTC.

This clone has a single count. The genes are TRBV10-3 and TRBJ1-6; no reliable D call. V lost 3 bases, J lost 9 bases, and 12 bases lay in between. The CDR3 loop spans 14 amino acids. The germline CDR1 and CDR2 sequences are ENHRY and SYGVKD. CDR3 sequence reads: CAISERGSGSPLHF. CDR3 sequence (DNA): TGTGCCATCAGTGAACGGGGTAGTGGTTCACCCCTCCACTTT.

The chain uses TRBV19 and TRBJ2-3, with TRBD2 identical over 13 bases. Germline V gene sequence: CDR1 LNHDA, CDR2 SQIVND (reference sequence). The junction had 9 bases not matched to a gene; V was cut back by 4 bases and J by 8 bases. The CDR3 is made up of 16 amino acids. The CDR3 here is CASSTEGLAGKGTQYF. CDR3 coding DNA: TGTGCCAGTAGTACGGAGGGACTAGCGGGAAAGGGTACGCAGTATTTT.

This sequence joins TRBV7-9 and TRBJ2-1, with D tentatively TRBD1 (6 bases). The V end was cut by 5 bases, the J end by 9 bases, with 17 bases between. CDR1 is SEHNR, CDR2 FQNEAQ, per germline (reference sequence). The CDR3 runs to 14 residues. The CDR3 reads CASSLKTQGFEQFF. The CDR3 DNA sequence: TGTGCCAGCAGCCTCAAAACACAGGGTTTTGAGCAGTTCTTC.

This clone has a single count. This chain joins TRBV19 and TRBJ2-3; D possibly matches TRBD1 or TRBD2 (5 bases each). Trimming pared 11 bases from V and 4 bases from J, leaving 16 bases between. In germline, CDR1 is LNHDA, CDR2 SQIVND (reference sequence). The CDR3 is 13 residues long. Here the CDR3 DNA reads TGTGCCGCTGGGACGGGAACAGCAGATACGCAGTATTTT. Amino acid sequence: CAAGTGTADTQYF.

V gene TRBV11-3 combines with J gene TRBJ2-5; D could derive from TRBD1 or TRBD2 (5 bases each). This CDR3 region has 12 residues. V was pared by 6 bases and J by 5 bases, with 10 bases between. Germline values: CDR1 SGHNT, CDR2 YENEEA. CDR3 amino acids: CASSRGAETQYF. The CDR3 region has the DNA TGTGCCAGCAGTCGAGGGGCTGAGACCCAGTACTTC.

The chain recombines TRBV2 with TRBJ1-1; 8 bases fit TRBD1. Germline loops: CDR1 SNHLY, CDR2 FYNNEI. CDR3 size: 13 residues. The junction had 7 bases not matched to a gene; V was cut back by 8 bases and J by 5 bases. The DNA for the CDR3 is TGTGCCAGCGGACAGGGCCCTGGAACTGAAGCTTTCTTT. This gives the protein CASGQGPGTEAFF.

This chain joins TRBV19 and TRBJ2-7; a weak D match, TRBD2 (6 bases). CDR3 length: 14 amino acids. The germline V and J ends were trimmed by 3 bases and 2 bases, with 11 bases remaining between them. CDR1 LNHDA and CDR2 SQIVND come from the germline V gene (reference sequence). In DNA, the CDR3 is TGTGCCAGTAGTATTGTCCCGGGAGCCTACGAGCAGTACTTC. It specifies CASSIVPGAYEQYF.

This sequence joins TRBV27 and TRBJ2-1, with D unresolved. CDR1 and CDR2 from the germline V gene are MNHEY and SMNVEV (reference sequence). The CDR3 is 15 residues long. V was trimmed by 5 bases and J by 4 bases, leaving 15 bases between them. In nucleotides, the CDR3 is TGTGCCAGCAGTCCTCTCGGCGCGGCGTACAATGAGCAGTTCTTC. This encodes CASSPLGAAYNEQFF.